The 27 T cell receptor beta chains reported below all come from one sample, sequenced in a study of tumor-infiltrating lymphocytes in primary liver carcinoma. Joint extraction of RNA and DNA used roughly 18-34 mg of bulk tissue that was unsorted. Reverse transcription of roughly 0.45 ug total RNA with a constant-region primer produced TCR beta cDNA. Modified slightly, ARM-PCR produced TCR beta libraries over three nested multiplex PCR rounds. It was with TRBV1-TRBV30 forward primers and a C-beta reverse primer that the first two PCR rounds were run, at around 9 cycles each. TCRdb analysed the multiplex PCR reads with MiXCR anew, one entry per CDR3 protein. This table has 99,000 or so distinct CDR3 sequences, 82% appearing once. Sequencing was done on a sample of liver tumor tissue from sampling region 3. Subset reported: tumor region T3, left-lateral pole. Receptors originate from a man aged 40-49 years with primary liver carcinoma and hepatitis B virus infection.

Notes on this clonotype: The junction and the germline gene differ at one end; a read error may be behind it. The chain uses TRBV5-1 and TRBJ1-3, with D tentatively TRBD1 (5 bases). Per the germline V gene, CDR1 is SGHRS and CDR2 is YFSETQ. The CDR3 runs to 16 residues. CDR3 coding DNA: TGCGCCAGCAGCCTCGGGACCCCGGACCTCGGAAATACCATATATTTT. Translation: CASSLGTPDLGNTIYF.

By proportion, this clonotype is medium-sized. This chain links TRBV29-1 with TRBJ2-3; D remains unclear. This CDR3 spans 11 amino acids. In germline, CDR1 is SQVTM, CDR2 ANQGSEA. Trimming removed 7 bases from V and 4 bases from J, with 9 bases in between. CDR3 DNA sequence: TGCAGCGCCTGGCATGCAGATACGCAGTATTTT. Amino acids: CSAWHADTQYF.

Remarks on this clonotype: At one of its ends the junction is not consistent with the germline gene, which may arise from a read error. The genes are TRBV4-1 and TRBJ1-3; D not certain. Germline CDR1 reads MGHRA; CDR2 reads YSYEKL. CDR3 size: 19 residues. This CDR3 reads CTSSQETGQWGHSGNTIYF. CDR3 nucleotide sequence: TGCACCAGCAGCCAAGAAACGGGTCAATGGGGTCACTCTGGAAACACCATATATTTT.

About this clonotype: An end of the junction does not agree with germline; a read error may underlie this. The chain links TRBV6-1 to TRBJ1-5; D not certain. Germline lookup yields CDR1 MNHNS and CDR2 SASEGT. CDR3 length: 14 amino acids. CDR3 protein: CANSLQRATLPQHF. DNA of the CDR3: TGTGCCAACAGTCTACAGAGGGCCACTCTGCCCCAGCATTTT.

As for this clonotype: At one end the junction does not follow the germline gene, possibly because of a read error. The J gene is TRBJ1-5, the V gene TRBV2, with no clear D. The length of the CDR3 is 13 residues. Germline-derived CDR1 and CDR2 are SNHLY and FYNNEI. CDR3 sequence (DNA): TGTGCCAGCAGTGAATCGCGGCAGCAGCCCCAACATTTT. Its protein is CASSESRQQPQHF.

This clonotype occurred once. A read error may account for a junction end that differs from germline. This chain links TRBV6-2 or TRBV6-3 with TRBJ2-3, with D unclear. Matching the DNA end better, TRBJ1-5 makes the J call doubtful. There are 14 residues in the CDR3. Germline assignment: CDR1 MNHEY and CDR2 SVGEGT. CDR3: CANSYSTSTDTQHF. Written as DNA, the CDR3 is TGTGCCAACAGTTACTCGACTAGCACAGATACGCAGCATTTT.

This clonotype came up a few times. The genes are TRBV3-1 and TRBJ2-1; TRBD2 matches 9 bases. V dropped 0 bases and J dropped 9; count of bases not matched to a gene: 3. Germline values: CDR1 LGHDT, CDR2 YNNKEL (reference sequence). CDR3 length: 14 amino acids. The CDR3 reads CASSQDPTSGEQFF. The CDR3 DNA reads TGTGCCAGCAGCCAAGATCCGACTAGCGGTGAGCAGTTCTTC.

Remarks on this clonotype: This may be a read error, as it is one base from a much larger clone. The chain uses TRBV5-1 and TRBJ1-1; D is unclear. CDR1 is SGHRS, CDR2 YFSETQ, per germline. This CDR3 has 14 residues. CDR3 sequence (DNA): TGCGCCAGCAGCTTTGGAGTTTCCAGGACTGAAGGTTTCTTT. Translating gives CASSFGVSRTEGFF.

Of note for this clonotype: Its ends do not fully match the called genes, so a read error is possible. The chain joins TRBV6-2 or TRBV6-3 to TRBJ2-7; TRBD2 might be the D (5 bases). This CDR3 has 15 residues. The V gene's germline CDR1 is MNHEY and CDR2 SVGEGT. In nucleotides, the CDR3 is TGTGCCAGTAGTTACTCAGATGGACTCCCCTACGAGCGGTACTTC. This gives the protein CASSYSDGLPYERYF.

Concerning this clonotype: The junction departs from the called germline gene at one end, perhaps through a read error. The chain uses TRBV12-3 or TRBV12-4 and TRBJ2-2, with TRBD1 matching 7 bases. This CDR3 comprises 18 residues. The CDR3 is CASSFPTGALANTGDLFF. The CDR3, as DNA: TGTGCCAGCAGCTTCCCCACAGGGGCCTTAGCGAACACCGGGGACCTGTTTTTT.

This clonotype was seen many times. One end of the junction is discordant with germline, which a read error may explain. The rearrangement joins TRBV11-2 to TRBJ2-5; no firm D call. Per germline, CDR1 SGHAT and CDR2 FQNNGV. CDR3 size: 15 residues. CDR3 DNA: TGTGCCAGCAGCCCCGTTGGGCTAGTCCCGGAGACCCGGTACTTC. Translating gives CASSPVGLVPETRYF.

This clonotype was seen only a few times. Because the CDR3 is missing its conserved closing phenylalanine or tryptophan, this is likely a read error. This rearrangement joins TRBV11-3 to TRBJ1-1, with D uncertain. The CDR3 loop spans 13 amino acids. The V gene's germline CDR1 is SGHNT and CDR2 YENEEA. In nucleotides, the CDR3 is TGTGCCAGCAACTTAGAAAGGGATACTGAAGCTTTCTAT. Protein sequence: CASNLERDTEAFY.

This sequence joins TRBV30 and TRBJ2-3; perhaps D is TRBD1 or TRBD2 (5 bases each). Germline V gives CDR1 GTSNPN, CDR2 SVGIG (reference sequence). There are 13 residues in the CDR3. Trimming took off 8 bases at V and 5 bases at J, with 17 bases between the two ends. DNA of the CDR3: TGTGCCCTAGAGGGGCTAGGGAGAGATACGCAGTATTTT. This encodes CALEGLGRDTQYF.

This clonotype appeared a few times. One junction end disagrees with the germline gene, perhaps due to a read error. The chain is built from TRBV12-3 or TRBV12-4 and TRBJ2-3; D may match TRBD1 or TRBD2 (7 bases each). The CDR3 is made up of 17 amino acids. The CDR3 coding sequence is TGTGCCAGCAGCTTCAGGGGGGGACGCGACCCCACGGATACACAGTATTTT. Its translation: CASSFRGGRDPTDTQYF.

Remarks on this clonotype: A much bigger clone sits one base away, suggesting this may be a read error. V is TRBV28 and J is TRBJ1-2; 10 bases are shared with TRBD1. V lost 11 bases to trimming and J lost 9 bases; unmatched junction nucleotides: 15. Germline CDR1 is MDHEN and CDR2 is SYDVKM. This CDR3 is built from 14 residues. CDR3 nucleotide sequence: TGTGCCGGCTCCGGCCCGGGACAGGGGTTTCGCTACACCTTC. The encoded protein is CAGSGPGQGFRYTF.

Comment on this clonotype: Given the absence of the conserved phenylalanine or tryptophan at the CDR3 end, a read error is likely. The DNA is left out, because the CDR3 cannot be placed on it with certainty; the CDR3 is given as TCRdb lists it. The rearrangement joins TRBV12-3 or TRBV12-4 to TRBJ2-1; whether TRBD2, the table's D call, matches the DNA was not checked. The CDR3 is 15 amino acids in total, end residues counted. CDR3 residues: CASSPRLAGGNELFL.

As to this clonotype: Being one base from a much bigger clone, this may be a read error. The CDR3 sequence is CVSSELGDTQYF. CDR3 in DNA: TGTGTCAGCAGTGAATTGGGGGATACGCAGTATTTT. V usage is TRBV25-1 and J usage is TRBJ2-3, with unresolved D. Germline lookup yields CDR1 MGHDK and CDR2 SYGVNS. The CDR3 has 12 residues.

The chain joins TRBV28 to TRBJ1-4; D is undetermined. V was cut by 2 bases and J by 5 bases, with 27 bases left in between. Germline values: CDR1 MDHEN, CDR2 SYDVKM. This CDR3 is built from 20 residues. The CDR3 coding sequence is TGTGCCAGCAGTTTAATGGGTCTGGTGAATACGGGGATCCAGAATGAAAAACTGTTTTTT. Translation gives CASSLMGLVNTGIQNEKLFF.

This chain joins TRBV3-1 and TRBJ1-5; no clear D gene. The CDR3 length is 14 residues. Trimming stripped 1 base from V and 7 bases from J, with 11 bases between. Germline values: CDR1 LGHDT, CDR2 YNNKEL (reference sequence). The CDR3 bases are TGTGCCAGCAGCCAAGCCCCAGGATCCCAGCCCCAGCATTTT. Translating it yields CASSQAPGSQPQHF.

In regard to this clonotype: Relative to the germline gene, one junction end is altered; a read error may explain this. V usage is TRBV12-3 or TRBV12-4 and J usage is TRBJ1-2; possible D gene TRBD1, 6 bases. This CDR3 contains 14 residues. The CDR3 reads CAITPGGEDYGYAF. CDR3 sequence (DNA): TGTGCCATCACCCCGGGGGGCGAGGACTATGGCTACGCCTTC.

As to this clonotype: An end of the junction differs from the germline gene, which may be a read error. This chain connects TRBV28 to TRBJ2-3; D gene unclear. The CDR3 loop spans 14 amino acids. Looked up from germline, CDR1 is MDHEN and CDR2 is SYDVKM. The CDR3 here is CVSSLQPAGDTQYF. DNA for the CDR3: TGTGTCAGCAGTTTACAACCAGCCGGAGATACGCAGTATTTT.

The table lists this clonotype with many counts. The genes are TRBV7-9 and TRBJ2-5; no clear D gene. The CDR3 extends over 13 amino acids. The germline V gene encodes CDR1 SEHNR and CDR2 FQNEAQ (reference sequence). The V and J ends lost 5 bases and 5 bases respectively, with 12 bases between them. The CDR3 loop is CASSIRHGETQYF. The DNA of the CDR3 is TGTGCCAGCAGCATAAGACACGGGGAGACCCAGTACTTC.

This clonotype has a handful of counts. The V gene is TRBV7-3, the J gene TRBJ1-1; D uncertain. The germline CDR1 and CDR2 sequences are SGHTA and FQGTGA. The CDR3 is made up of 13 amino acids. V was clipped by 9 bases and J by 5 bases, with 16 bases between them. In DNA form, the CDR3 reads TGTGCCAGTTCGACCTCTGGAAGTACTGAAGCTTTCTTT. Translating it yields CASSTSGSTEAFF. Using reference TRBV7-3 and TRBJ1-1 for the parts outside the CDR3, the full variable domain is GAGVSQTPSNKVTEKGKYVELRCDPISGHTALYWYRQSLGQGPEFLIYFQGTGAADDSGLPNDRFFAVRPEGSVSTLKIQRTERGDSAVYLCASSTSGSTEAFFGQGTRLTVV.

Points on this clonotype: One junction end disagrees with the germline gene, perhaps due to a read error. The chain links TRBV11-2 to TRBJ2-6; D may correspond to TRBD1 or TRBD2 (5 bases each). The CDR3 totals 15 residues. Germline lookup yields CDR1 SGHAT and CDR2 FQNNGV. The CDR3 sequence: CATQRPHSGANVLIF. The CDR3 DNA sequence: TGCGCCACCCAGCGGCCGCACTCTGGGGCCAACGTCCTGATTTTC.

Of note for this clonotype: The CDR3 does not end in the conserved phenylalanine or tryptophan, so this is likely a read error. V gene TRBV9 combines with J gene TRBJ2-5; 9 bases are a match to TRBD1. Germline lookup yields CDR1 SGDLS and CDR2 YYNGEE. The CDR3 sequence is 14 residues long. The CDR3 reads CVSSIQGASETQYL. The CDR3 region has the DNA TGTGTCAGCAGCATACAGGGGGCCAGTGAGACCCAGTACCTC.

This chain joins TRBV7-9 and TRBJ2-1, with D perhaps being TRBD1 or TRBD2 (5 bases each). The CDR3 sequence is 16 residues long. Trimming took 2 bases from V and 1 from J, leaving 12 bases between them. Germline values: CDR1 SEHNR, CDR2 FQNEAQ (reference sequence). Written as DNA, the CDR3 is TGTGCCAGCAGCTTATTTCTAGCAGGGTCCTACAATGAGCAGTTCTTC. It specifies CASSLFLAGSYNEQFF.

The V gene is TRBV7-2, the J gene TRBJ2-1; the match to TRBD2 covers 7 bases. The CDR3 has 12 residues. V dropped 6 bases and J dropped 8; count of bases not matched to a gene: 4. Germline V lookup: CDR1 SGHTA, CDR2 FQGNSA. In nucleotides, the CDR3 is TGTGCCAGCAGACGCGGGGGAGATGAGCAGTTCTTC. Amino acids: CASRRGGDEQFF. The whole variable domain, filled in from reference TRBV7-2 and TRBJ2-1, reads GAGVSQSPSNKVTEKGKDVELRCDPISGHTALYWYRQSLGQGLEFLIYFQGNSAPDKSGLPSDRFSAERTGGSVSTLTIQRTQQEDSAVYLCASRRGGDEQFFGPGTRLTVL.